This TCR beta chain was retrieved from a study of T cell clonality in common variable immunodeficiency. The germline V gene encodes CDR1 MNHEY and CDR2 SVGEGT. V lost 6 bases and J lost 6, with 12 bases in between. The CDR3 has 12 residues. Study conclusions and caveats: Compared with healthy controls, CVID subjects showed increased TCRbeta clonality, mostly in about a third. Common variable immunodeficiency TCR beta sequences reportedly had fewer deletions and N-nucleotide insertions.

This clone was recorded at least ten times. Its antigen remains unknown. The CDR3 end falls 3 residues outside the read, so it is completed with the germline J gene. Assay: immunoSEQ multiplex PCR; the TCRdb copy retains only in-frame clones and omits some. The table lists tens of thousands of clones, with no singletons. Both groups were predominantly of Caucasian heritage. The clonotype originates from a person aged 18 to 75 in good health. Source material: peripheral blood mononuclear cells. This rearrangement joins TRBV6-2 or TRBV6-3 to TRBJ2-7, with a tentative D call TRBD2 (5 bases). The sequenced CDR3 bases are TGTGCCAGCAGACACCTTCGGGGCGAG. Translated, it gives CASRHLRGE. The full CDR3 protein reads CASRHLRGEQYF.